These 8 T cell receptor beta chains came from one sample sequenced in a study of T cell responses to AZD1222 COVID-19 vaccine. Assay: immunoSEQ multiplex PCR; the TCRdb copy retains only in-frame clones and omits some. The sample holds 120,000 to 150,000 clones, 89% seen once. Source: peripheral blood, taken 28 days after the second AZD1222 dose. These receptors were taken from an adult who received the AZD1222 COVID-19 vaccine.

CDR3 amino acids: CASSDLFYTEAFF. Written as DNA, the CDR3 is TGTGCCAGCAGTGATCTGTTTTACACTGAAGCTTTCTTT. V is TRBV6-1 and J is TRBJ1-1; no clear D. CDR1 and CDR2 (germline): MNHNS, SASEGT. This CDR3 spans 13 amino acids. The germline V and J ends were trimmed by 3 bases and 3 bases, with 8 bases remaining between them.

V gene TRBV27 combines with J gene TRBJ1-5; maybe TRBD1 (5 bases). Germline CDR1 and CDR2: MNHEY and SMNVEV (reference sequence). The germline V and J ends were trimmed by 8 bases and 2 bases, with 13 bases remaining between them. The CDR3 has 14 amino acids. The CDR3, as DNA: TGTGCCAGCTCCAGGGTCCTCGGCAATCAGCCCCAGCATTTT. Translation gives CASSRVLGNQPQHF.

V usage is TRBV6-2 or TRBV6-3 and J usage is TRBJ2-7, with D perhaps assigned TRBD1 or TRBD2 (5 bases each). CDR1 MNHEY and CDR2 SVGEGT come from the germline V gene. Trimming stripped 0 bases from V and 0 bases from J, with 18 bases between. This CDR3 contains 18 residues. The CDR3 bases are TGTGCCAGCAGTTACTCGAGGTGGGACGTCCAGAGCTCCTACGAGCAGTACTTC. It yields the protein CASSYSRWDVQSSYEQYF.

V is TRBV14 and J is TRBJ1-2; no firm D call. Trimming pared 1 base from V and 2 bases from J, leaving 5 bases between. The CDR3 length is 13 residues. Germline-derived CDR1 and CDR2 are SGHDN and FVKESK. CDR3 amino acids: CASSQVGNYGYTF. The CDR3 coding sequence is TGTGCCAGCAGCCAAGTAGGGAACTATGGCTACACCTTC.

V usage is TRBV24-1 and J usage is TRBJ2-2; D uncertain. Trimming cost V 6 bases and J 6 bases, with 10 bases left between them. Germline loops: CDR1 KGHDR, CDR2 SFDVKD. The CDR3 has 13 residues. The CDR3 is CATSSPRSGELFF. For the CDR3, the DNA is TGTGCCACCAGTTCCCCCCGATCCGGGGAGCTGTTTTTT.

V usage is TRBV7-9 and J usage is TRBJ1-4; possibly TRBD1 for D (5 bases). This CDR3 spans 15 amino acids. Germline V lookup: CDR1 SEHNR, CDR2 FQNEAQ (reference sequence). V lost 7 bases and J lost 0, with 12 bases in between. The CDR3 coding sequence is TGTGCCAGCATGGGTGGGGGTACAACTAATGAAAAACTGTTTTTT. Translated: CASMGGGTTNEKLFF. The whole variable domain, remainder taken from reference TRBV7-9 and TRBJ1-4, is DTGVSQNPRHKITKRGQNVTFRCDPISEHNRLYWYRQTLGQGPEFLTYFQNEAQLEKSRLLSDRFSAERPKGSFSTLEIQRTEQGDSAMYLCASMGGGTTNEKLFFGSGTQLSVL.

The chain is built from TRBV5-1 and TRBJ1-3; possible D gene TRBD1, 6 bases. The CDR3 has 16 residues. V was shortened by 0 bases and J by 4 bases, with 14 bases between the two germline ends. Germline assignment: CDR1 SGHRS and CDR2 YFSETQ. The CDR3 sequence: CASSLAGTDRGNTIYF. The CDR3 DNA follows: TGCGCCAGCAGCTTGGCCGGCACGGACAGAGGAAACACCATATATTTT.

V gene TRBV7-6 combines with J gene TRBJ2-1; perhaps TRBD2 as D (5 bases). CDR3 length: 15 amino acids. CDR1 and CDR2 (germline): SGHVS, FNYEAQ. The ends were cut back, 5 bases at V and 8 bases at J, with 19 bases in the middle. Here the CDR3 reads CASSLGRGKGYEQFF. CDR3 bases: TGTGCCAGCAGCCTCGGTCGAGGGAAAGGCTATGAGCAGTTCTTC.